The rows below give T cell receptor beta chains drawn from one sample of a study of OX40 agonist ivuxolimab in advanced cancers. TCRdb's copy holds only in-frame clones and misses some; the assay was immunoSEQ multiplex PCR. The sample carries roughly 80,000 clones, approximately 86% recorded once. This specimen consisted of CD4+ or CD8+ T cells sorted from blood, obtained in a trial of the OX40 agonist ivuxolimab. These receptors were collected from an adult with an advanced solid tumor such as melanoma, head and neck, liver or kidney cancer. Each CDR3 is given with its conserved first and last residue. Fields, in order: CDR3 DNA, CDR3 protein, clone size, V gene, D gene, J gene, CDR3 length. A D gene is named only where the DNA matches it firmly. Clone size is shown for a subset of rows, as once, few, many or a class of expanded clone.

DNA: TGTGCCAGCAGCTTCCAAACGTGGCCGAACACCGGGGAGCTGTTTTTT; CDR3: CASSFQTWPNTGELFF; size: .; V: TRBV7-8; D: .; J: TRBJ2-2; length: 16
DNA: TGTGCCAGCAGCGCCCACAGGGGGCAGGGCACCGGGGAGCTGTTTTTT; CDR3: CASSAHRGQGTGELFF; size: .; V: TRBV7-7; D: TRBD1; J: TRBJ2-2; length: 16
DNA: TGTGCCTGGAGTGAGCGGGACAGGGGCCCCTACGAGCAGTACTTC; CDR3: CAWSERDRGPYEQYF; size: .; V: TRBV30; D: TRBD1; J: TRBJ2-7; length: 15
DNA: TGTGCCAGTAGTGGGGGGAGGAGTACCGGAAATGAGCAGTTCTTC; CDR3: CASSGGRSTGNEQFF; size: .; V: TRBV19; D: .; J: TRBJ2-1; length: 15
DNA: TGTGCCCAGGGACTGGGTTCGATATCGTCTGGAAACACCATATATTTT; CDR3: CAQGLGSISSGNTIYF; size: .; V: TRBV30; D: .; J: TRBJ1-3; length: 16
DNA: TGTGCCAGCAGTCGACTGAACACTGAAGCTTTCTTT; CDR3: CASSRLNTEAFF; size: .; V: TRBV6-1; D: .; J: TRBJ1-1; length: 12
DNA: TGTGCCAGCAGCTCCCAGAGAGGAAACGAGCAGTACTTC; CDR3: CASSSQRGNEQYF; size: .; V: TRBV9; D: .; J: TRBJ2-7; length: 13
DNA: TGTGCCAGCAGTTCTCCTGACAGCTATAGCAATCAGCCCCAGCATTTT; CDR3: CASSSPDSYSNQPQHF; size: .; V: TRBV28; D: .; J: TRBJ1-5; length: 16
DNA: TGCAGCGTGGCTCTGGACAATAGCAATCAGCCCCAGCATTTT; CDR3: CSVALDNSNQPQHF; size: .; V: TRBV29-1; D: .; J: TRBJ1-5; length: 14
DNA: TGTGCCAGCAGCTTGGGACTAGCGGGATACTGGCAGTACTTC; CDR3: CASSLGLAGYWQYF; size: .; V: TRBV7-2; D: TRBD2; J: TRBJ2-7; length: 14
DNA: TGTGCCAGCAGCTTACTCGCCGGGACCCACTACGAGCAGTACTTC; CDR3: CASSLLAGTHYEQYF; size: .; V: TRBV7-6; D: .; J: TRBJ2-7; length: 15
DNA: TGTGCCAGCAGCCTGTTGAGGGGTGAAGCTTTCTTT; CDR3: CASSLLRGEAFF; size: .; V: TRBV6-9; D: .; J: TRBJ1-1; length: 12
DNA: TGTGCCAGCAGCCAAGTTGGAGCGGAAAAATCGGAAAAACTGTTTTTT; CDR3: CASSQVGAEKSEKLFF; size: .; V: TRBV4-2; D: .; J: TRBJ1-4; length: 16
DNA: TGTGCCAGCAGTGACTCAAGACAGGGGAGGCGTTATGGCTACACCTTC; CDR3: CASSDSRQGRRYGYTF; size: .; V: TRBV6-4; D: TRBD1; J: TRBJ1-2; length: 16
DNA: TGCAGCGTTCCGAAGGGGCCCGACAGGGCCCATGGCTACACCTTC; CDR3: CSVPKGPDRAHGYTF; size: .; V: TRBV29-1; D: TRBD1; J: TRBJ1-2; length: 15
DNA: TGTGCCAGCAGCTTTGCCGGGGGCTCCATCTACGAGCAGTACTTC; CDR3: CASSFAGGSIYEQYF; size: .; V: TRBV5-5; D: .; J: TRBJ2-7; length: 15
DNA: TGTGCCTGGAGGTTTGTCAGGTACACTGAAGCTTTCTTT; CDR3: CAWRFVRYTEAFF; size: once; V: TRBV30; D: .; J: TRBJ1-1; length: 13
DNA: TGTGCCAGCAGTTACGGGACAGGCCACTATGGCTACACCTTC; CDR3: CASSYGTGHYGYTF; size: .; V: TRBV6-6; D: TRBD1; J: TRBJ1-2; length: 14
DNA: TGTGCCACCTCGGGACAGGGATTCGGCGAGCAGTACTTC; CDR3: CATSGQGFGEQYF; size: .; V: TRBV2; D: TRBD1; J: TRBJ2-7; length: 13
DNA: TGTGCCAGTAGTATAGGAGGGGTCCTGAATGAAAAACTGTTTTTT; CDR3: CASSIGGVLNEKLFF; size: .; V: TRBV19; D: .; J: TRBJ1-4; length: 15
DNA: TGTGCCAGCAGCTCCTCGACGGGCAATGAGCAGTTCTTC; CDR3: CASSSSTGNEQFF; size: once; V: TRBV7-3; D: .; J: TRBJ2-1; length: 13
DNA: TGCGCCAGCAGCCGAATAGAAGGGTTGGGTTCACCCCTCCACTTT; CDR3: CASSRIEGLGSPLHF; size: .; V: TRBV4-3; D: .; J: TRBJ1-6; length: 15
DNA: TGTGCCAGCAGTGAAGCCCGAGAGACCCAGTACTTC; CDR3: CASSEARETQYF; size: .; V: TRBV6-1; D: .; J: TRBJ2-5; length: 12